This T cell receptor (beta chain) was captured by sequencing in a study of read filtering for tumor transcriptome and immune sequencing (dated by TCRdb to the early 2020s). Regarding the research as a whole: The cohort consisted of about 18 male and around 14 female patients, with a mean age of about 70 years and an age range of 47 to 80. By revised international staging, eight or nine patients were R-ISS I, some 17 were R-ISS II and roughly seven were R-ISS III. After DNase treatment, whole-transcriptome libraries were prepared using the TruSeq RNA Access Library Prep Kit. TCR-region mapped reads per sample ranged from about 3.5 to 11 million with IR-seq versus only about 85 to 1273 with RNA-seq. TCR repertoires obtained by targeted immune repertoire sequencing and by bulk whole-transcriptome sequencing performed on the same bone marrow samples were compared. A main aim was a read-filtering strategy for immune repertoire data, specifically whether clonotypes supported by a single read should be removed. Points the paper makes about the study in general: Rather than purified T cells, the sorted CD138-negative fraction was a mixed bone marrow immune population. Compared with RNA-seq, IR-seq captured clonotypes at much higher depth and more reliably, and a smaller IR-seq throughput was enough to identify most shared clonotypes. In IR-seq, roughly four fifths of clonotypes but approximately 3.7% of total reads were represented by single-read clonotypes, whereas in RNA-seq, less than 75% of clonotypes and more than 35% of reads were represented by single-read clonotypes. When single-read clonotypes were removed, the proportions of shared clonotypes in IR-seq and RNA-seq correlated more strongly.

V and J lose 0 bases and 8 bases, and a span of 17 bases separates them. The germline V gene yields KGHSH for CDR1 and LQKENI for CDR2. The CDR3 spans 16 residues, from the cysteine through the phenylalanine. The CDR3 DNA has 48 bases and is translated from base 1. Starting from roughly 410 ng RNA, TCR libraries were constructed with the Immunoverse kit using molecular barcoded adaptors that cover the alpha/delta and beta/gamma chains. TCR library preparation was performed with the same RNA that was used for transcriptome sequencing. Sequencing of the TCR libraries was done on an Illumina HiSeq 4000 with 2 x 150 cycles. In the original analysis: MiXCR aligned TCR reads to human V, D, J and C references and assembled the aligned reads into CDR3 clonotypes, with quality filtering and error correction included. The tcR package in R was used for analysis of clonotype counts and gene usage diversity. Raw mapping reads were checked after the RNA-seq reads had been mapped by STAR aligner version 2.5.3a onto the human GRCh37 genome. IR-seq fastq files were randomly downsampled with Seqtk 1.3 to test the effect of sequencing depth on detected clonotypes. TCRdb reanalyzed the raw reads on its own, using fastp at Q25 for trimming and MiXCR for clone calling, and kept in-frame beta chains. A single entry per CDR3 protein holds the most common genes and DNA from its merged rows. The V and J calls, along with clone size, are taken from TCRdb and not from the paper's own processing. The sample table records 25,000 to 35,000 distinct CDR3 sequences; less than 20% of these occur just once. The ten largest clones add up to roughly 17% of the sample.

This clonotype was seen ten or more times. Its antigen is not yet known. It has no much larger one-base neighbor in the sample; base qualities were not kept. Each patient had bone marrow sampled at the time of active disease. Ficoll-Hypaque density gradient centrifugation was used to isolate the bone marrow mononuclear cells. Myeloma plasma cells were removed and CD138-negative cells were obtained by negative selection following labeling with CD138 magnetic microbeads on a MACS separator. The purity of the isolated cells was checked by flow cytometry with CD138 antibodies on an Attune NxT. Total RNA was extracted with TRIzol reagent and quantified with a NanoDrop spectrophotometer. For each patient, the CD138-negative bone marrow sample underwent paired RNA-seq and IR-seq.

Sequencing used a population of CD138-negative cells sorted from bone marrow. Sample cell subset or site, as interpreted from the label and publication: bone marrow mononuclear cells depleted of CD138+ plasma/myeloma cells by negative magnetic selection. This TCR derives from a donor older than 35 with multiple myeloma. This receptor chain uses TRBV18 and TRBJ2-1; the D gene is tentatively TRBD1 or TRBD2, each matching 5 bases. The CDR3 sequence is CASSPPGTLVGDEQFF. The nucleotide sequence is given as TGTGCCAGCTCACCACCAGGGACCCTAGTAGGGGATGAGCAGTTCTTC.